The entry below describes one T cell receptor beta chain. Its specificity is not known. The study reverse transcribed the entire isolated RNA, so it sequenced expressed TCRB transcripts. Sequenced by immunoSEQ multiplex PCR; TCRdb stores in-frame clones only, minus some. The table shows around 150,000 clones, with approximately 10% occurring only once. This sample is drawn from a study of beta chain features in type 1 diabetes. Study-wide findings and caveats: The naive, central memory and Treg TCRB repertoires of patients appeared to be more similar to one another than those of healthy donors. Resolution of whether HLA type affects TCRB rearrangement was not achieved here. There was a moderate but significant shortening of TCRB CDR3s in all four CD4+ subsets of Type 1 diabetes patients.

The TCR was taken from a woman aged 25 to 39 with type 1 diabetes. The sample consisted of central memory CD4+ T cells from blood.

CDR3 in amino acids: CSVATSGSRQYF. DNA of the CDR3: TGCAGCGTTGCCACTAGCGGCAGCAGGCAGTACTTC. The chain recombines TRBV29-1 with TRBJ2-7; 8 nucleotides align to TRBD2. In germline, CDR1 is SQVTM, CDR2 ANQGSEA. The CDR3 is made up of 12 amino acids. With 4 bases clipped from V and 9 bases from J, the junction kept 8 bases outside the gene matches.